This T cell receptor beta chain is from a study of shared clonotypes between healthy human individuals. From germline, CDR1 is WSHSY and CDR2 SAAADI. There are 14 residues in the CDR3. V shed 7 bases and J shed 10 bases, with 21 bases lying between them. Produced via immunoSEQ multiplex PCR; TCRdb's table is partial and in-frame only. The table records over a million clones, around three quarters of them present only once. The receptor comes from a man aged 18-30 years in good health. Some clones in this sample may be carry-over from other donors' samples. The chain couples TRBV10-2 to TRBJ2-3; D remains unclear. The sample comprised memory CD4+ T cells from PBMCs. The subset was: CD45RA-negative fraction. CDR3 sequence reads: CASKLDTSSLSQYF. The CDR3 DNA sequence: TGCGCCAGCAAGTTGGATACCTCCTCTCTATCGCAGTATTTT.